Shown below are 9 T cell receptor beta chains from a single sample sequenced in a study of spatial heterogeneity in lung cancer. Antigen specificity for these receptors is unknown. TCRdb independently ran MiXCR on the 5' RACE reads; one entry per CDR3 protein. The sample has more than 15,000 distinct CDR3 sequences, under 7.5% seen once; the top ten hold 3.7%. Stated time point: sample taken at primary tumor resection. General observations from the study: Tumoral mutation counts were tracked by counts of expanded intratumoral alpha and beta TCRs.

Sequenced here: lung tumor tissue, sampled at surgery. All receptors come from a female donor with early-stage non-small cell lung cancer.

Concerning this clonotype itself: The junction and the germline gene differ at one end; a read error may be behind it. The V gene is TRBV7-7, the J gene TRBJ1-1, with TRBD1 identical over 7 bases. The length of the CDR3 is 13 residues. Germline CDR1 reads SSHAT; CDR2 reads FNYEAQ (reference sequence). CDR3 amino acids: CASSFKVGDRAFF. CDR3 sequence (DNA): TGTGCTAGCAGCTTTAAGGTGGGGGACAGAGCTTTCTTT. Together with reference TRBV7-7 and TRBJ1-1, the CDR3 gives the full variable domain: GAGVSQSPRYKVTKRGQDVTLRCDPISSHATLYWYQQALGQGPEFLTYFNYEAQPDKSGLPSDRFSAERPEGSISTLTIQRTEQRDSAMYRCASSFKVGDRAFFGQGTRLTVV.

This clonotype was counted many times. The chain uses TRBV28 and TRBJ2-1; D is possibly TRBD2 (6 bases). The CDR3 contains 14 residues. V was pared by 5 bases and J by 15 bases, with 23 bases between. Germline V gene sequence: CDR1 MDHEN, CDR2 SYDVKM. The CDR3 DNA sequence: TGTGCCAGCAGTACGGTCCCGGGGGTGAACCCGGGGTTCTTC. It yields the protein CASSTVPGVNPGFF. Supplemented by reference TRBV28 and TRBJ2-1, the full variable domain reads DVKVTQSSRYLVKRTGEKVFLECVQDMDHENMFWYRQDPGLGLRLIYFSYDVKMKEKGDIPEGYSVSREKKERFSLILESASTNQTSMYLCASSTVPGVNPGFFGPGTRLTVL.

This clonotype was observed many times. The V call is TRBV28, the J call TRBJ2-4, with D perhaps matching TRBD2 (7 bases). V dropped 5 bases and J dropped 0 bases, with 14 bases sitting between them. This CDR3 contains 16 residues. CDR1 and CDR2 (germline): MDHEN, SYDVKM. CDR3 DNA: TGTGCCAGCAGTGGGGGGGGCCGAGTAGCCAAAAACATTCAGTACTTC. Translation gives CASSGGGRVAKNIQYF.

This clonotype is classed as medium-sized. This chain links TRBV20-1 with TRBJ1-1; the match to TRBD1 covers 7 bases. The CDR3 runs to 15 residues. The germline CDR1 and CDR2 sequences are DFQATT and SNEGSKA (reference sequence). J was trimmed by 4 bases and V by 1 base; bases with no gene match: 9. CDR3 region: CSARARGRGTTEAFF. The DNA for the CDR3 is TGCAGTGCTAGAGCCCGGGGCAGGGGGACCACTGAAGCTTTCTTT.

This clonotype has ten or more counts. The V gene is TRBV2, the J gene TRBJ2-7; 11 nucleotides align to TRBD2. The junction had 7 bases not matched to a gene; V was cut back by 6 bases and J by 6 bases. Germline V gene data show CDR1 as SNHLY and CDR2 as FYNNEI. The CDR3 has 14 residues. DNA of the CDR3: TGTGCCAGCAGCTTCGGGACTAGCGGCCTCGAGCAGTACTTC. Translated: CASSFGTSGLEQYF.

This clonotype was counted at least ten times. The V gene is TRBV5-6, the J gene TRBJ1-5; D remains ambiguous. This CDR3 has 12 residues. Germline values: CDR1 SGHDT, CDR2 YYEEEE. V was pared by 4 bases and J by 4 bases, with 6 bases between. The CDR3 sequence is CASSPPNQPQHF. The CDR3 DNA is TGTGCCAGCAGCCCACCGAATCAGCCCCAGCATTTT.

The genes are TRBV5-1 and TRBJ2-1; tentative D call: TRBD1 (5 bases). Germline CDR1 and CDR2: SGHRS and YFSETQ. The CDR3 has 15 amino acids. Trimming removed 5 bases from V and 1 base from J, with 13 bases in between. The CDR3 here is CASSSVRASYNEQFF. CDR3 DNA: TGCGCCAGCAGTTCAGTCAGGGCTTCCTACAATGAGCAGTTCTTC. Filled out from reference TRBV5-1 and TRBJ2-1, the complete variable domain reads KAGVTQTPRYLIKTRGQQVTLSCSPISGHRSVSWYQQTPGQGLQFLFEYFSETQRNKGNFPGRFSGRQFSNSRSEMNVSTLELGDSALYLCASSSVRASYNEQFFGPGTRLTVL.

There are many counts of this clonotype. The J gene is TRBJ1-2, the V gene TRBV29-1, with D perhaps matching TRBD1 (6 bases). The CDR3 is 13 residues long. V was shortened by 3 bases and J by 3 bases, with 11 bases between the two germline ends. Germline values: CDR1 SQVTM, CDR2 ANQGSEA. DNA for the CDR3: TGCAGCGTTGACTCAGGGGTGGACTATGGCTACACCTTC. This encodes CSVDSGVDYGYTF.

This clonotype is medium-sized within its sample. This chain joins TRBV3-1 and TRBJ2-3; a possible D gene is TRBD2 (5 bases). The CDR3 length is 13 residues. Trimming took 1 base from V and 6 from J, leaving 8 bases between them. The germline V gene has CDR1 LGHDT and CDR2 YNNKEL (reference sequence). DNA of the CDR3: TGTGCCAGCAGCCAAGGAGCGGTGGATACGCAGTATTTT. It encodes CASSQGAVDTQYF.